This T cell receptor beta chain was found in a study of OX40 agonist ivuxolimab in advanced cancers. Study-level background: Ivuxolimab was a fully human IgG2 agonistic monoclonal antibody targeting the costimulatory receptor OX40 (CD134). Intravenous ivuxolimab was administered to patients every 2 weeks at six dose levels: 0.01, 0.1, 0.3, 1.5, 3 and 10 mg/kg. Among the approximately 54 dose-escalation patients, around 19 had hepatocellular carcinoma, roughly 15 melanoma, 9 renal cell carcinoma and 9 head and neck cancer. The dose-escalation cohort was around 84% male with a mean age of about 60 years, ranging from roughly 23 to 85. Prior anti-PD-1, anti-PD-L1 or anti-CTLA-4 therapy was permitted, and checkpoint inhibitors had been received by less than 45% of dose-escalation patients. Partial responses occurred in three dose-escalation patients: two with cutaneous melanoma and one with hepatocellular carcinoma. The point of sequencing TCRbeta in the periphery was to test whether ivuxolimab changed TCR sequence diversity and drove clonal T-cell expansion. The paper reports the monotherapy dose-escalation portion (N ≈ 52 patients) of the phase I ivuxolimab trial.

General study outcomes and caveats: At doses of 0.1 to 3.0 mg/kg, clonal expansion of both CD4+ and CD8+ T cells in blood was seen between baseline and week 6. On average, CD8+ T cells showed more expanded clones than CD4+ T cells after ivuxolimab. Low levels of normalized T-cell clonal expansion were also seen in some patients who did not respond. In the 0.1-3.0 mg/kg groups, partial responders were among the patients with the lowest normalized peripheral clonal expansion, particularly in CD8+ T cells. The antigen specificity of the clonally expanded peripheral T cells was not determined.

A note on this clone: The clone's antigen remains unknown. The input lacks base qualities; no much larger clone sits a single base away.

Patients with a history of autoimmune disease or receiving systemic immunosuppression were excluded from the trial. Peripheral blood for TCR sequencing was drawn from every dose cohort at baseline, at cycle 4 day 1 and at cycle 7 day 1. Samples came from an open-label, multicenter, first-in-human phase I dose-escalation trial of ivuxolimab. Adults with locally advanced or metastatic melanoma, renal cell carcinoma, hepatocellular carcinoma or head and neck squamous cell carcinoma were enrolled in the trial. CD4+ and CD8+ T cells were sorted separately from peripheral blood before TCR sequencing. Genomic DNA was extracted from sorted cells for sequencing of the TCRbeta CDR3 region. The immunoSEQ Assay was used for sequencing of TCRbeta CDR3 regions. TCRdb took over this immuneACCESS table, retaining in-frame rearrangements with V and J assigned. Such tables are incomplete; in checked studies, under half of the missing clones stem from an unresolved V gene, and the remainder is unexplained. The sample has some 80,000 clones on record, roughly 88% of them singletons. The leading ten clones occupy 6.5% to 7.5% of the sample.

CDR1 SGHNT and CDR2 YENEEA are derived from the germline V gene. The junction shows trimming of 5 bases on V and 0 bases on J, plus 6 bases between the germline ends. From cysteine to phenylalanine, the CDR3 is 13 amino acids long. The only DNA kept is the CDR3, 39 bases in frame from the first base. The origin of this receptor is an adult with an advanced solid tumor such as melanoma, head and neck, liver or kidney cancer. The source material was CD4+ or CD8+ T cells sorted from blood, sampled in a trial of the OX40 agonist ivuxolimab. The chain employs TRBV11-3 and TRBJ2-3, and possibly TRBD1, on 5 matching bases. Read as DNA, the sequence is TGTGCCAGCAGCGGGGCTAGCACAGATACGCAGTATTTT. It translates to CASSGASTDTQYF.